This T cell receptor (beta chain) was recorded in a study of PD-1 blockade in classical Hodgkin lymphoma. Assay: immunoSEQ multiplex PCR; the TCRdb copy retains only in-frame clones and omits some. The data contain about 93,000 clones, 81% of them seen just once; the ten biggest clones take up 15% to 20%. Every single patient, without exception, relapsed after autologous stem cell transplantation, and brentuximab vedotin exposure varied. The patients, who had relapsed/refractory classical Hodgkin lymphoma, achieved best responses of complete response, partial response or progressive disease. The CDR3 is made up of 13 amino acids. Germline lookup yields CDR1 MNHEY and CDR2 SMNVEV (reference sequence). The V end was cut by 3 bases, the J end by 7 bases, with 12 bases between. Overall study findings and caveats: Significantly greater TCR diversity emerged by C4D1 in CD4+ cells but not CD8+ cells. Newly diagnosed patients and complete responders had comparable diversity at baseline.

This clone was counted only a few times. Its target is unknown. This TCR was sampled from a human donor with classical Hodgkin lymphoma. The sample was peripheral blood mononuclear cells (PBMCs), taken before the second cycle of nivolumab. This chain uses TRBV27 with TRBJ1-2; a possible D gene is TRBD1 (5 bases). CDR3 protein: CASSFIGGGGYTF. DNA for the CDR3: TGTGCCAGCAGTTTTATTGGGGGTGGTGGCTACACCTTC.